This T cell receptor (beta chain) is drawn from a study of blood T cell repertoires in COVID-19. About the research overall: From T cells, B-cell-depleted T cells, or PBMCs came the material, which was cDNA or gDNA.

J gave up 4 bases and V 2 bases, and 8 bases lay outside the gene matches. The CDR3 is 16 amino acids. Germline CDR1 is LNHDA and CDR2 is SQIVND (reference sequence). In the original processing: Scientists estimated how many nucleated cells there were by amplifying reference gene primers. Clones were read by immunoSEQ multiplex PCR, and TCRdb kept only the in-frame ones, dropping some. V and J calls and clone size are as listed in that table; D and trimming were resolved from the DNA. This sample has 300,000 to 450,000 clones, with about 89% found just once. This receptor was identified in a woman in her sixties with COVID-19, enrolled during active disease. Sequenced material: peripheral blood. The rearrangement joins TRBV19 to TRBJ2-1, with TRBD1 identical over 7 bases. CDR3 region: CASSIRRQGTYNEQFF. CDR3 DNA: TGTGCCAGTAGTATAAGGCGACAGGGAACTTACAATGAGCAGTTCTTC.